Below are 21 T cell receptor beta chains sequenced from a single sample in a study of blood T cell repertoires in COVID-19. The assay was immunoSEQ multiplex PCR, and TCRdb's table has in-frame clones only and misses some. The sample lists fewer than 450,000 clones; about 88% were seen once. The material sequenced was PBMCs or T cells enriched from blood (not recorded which). These receptors were taken from a woman under 40 who had recovered from COVID-19.

V usage is TRBV6-2 or TRBV6-3 and J usage is TRBJ2-7, with 7 bases aligning to TRBD1. This CDR3 is built from 12 residues. Per germline, CDR1 MNHEY and CDR2 SVGEGT. With V trimmed by 5 bases and J by 2 bases, 0 bases remained unmatched. The CDR3 region is CASSDRAYEQYF. Written as DNA, the CDR3 is TGTGCCAGCAGTGACAGGGCCTACGAGCAGTACTTC.

This clone has only one observation. The chain recombines TRBV2 with TRBJ1-3; D remains ambiguous. CDR3 length equals 14 residues. Trimming stripped 2 bases from V and 0 bases from J, with 5 bases between. Germline-derived CDR1 and CDR2 are SNHLY and FYNNEI. In DNA, the CDR3 is TGTGCCAGCAGTGAACTTAGCTCTGGAAACACCATATATTTT. Protein product: CASSELSSGNTIYF.

The rearrangement uses TRBV3-1 (or the pseudogene TRBV3-2) and TRBJ2-2; D is ambiguous. Trimming pared 0 bases from V and 5 bases from J, leaving 10 bases between. The CDR3 consists of 15 residues. The germline CDR1 and CDR2 sequences are LGHDT and YNNKEL (reference sequence). The CDR3 DNA follows: TGTGCCAGCAGCCAAGATTCCCCCAGTACCGGGGAGCTGTTTTTT. It is translated as CASSQDSPSTGELFF.

The rearrangement links TRBV19 to TRBJ2-5, with D perhaps matching TRBD1 (5 bases). The V and J ends lost 5 bases and 1 base respectively, with 17 bases between them. This CDR3 is 16 amino acids long. CDR1 LNHDA and CDR2 SQIVND come from the germline V gene (reference sequence). The DNA of the CDR3 is TGTGCCAGTAGTGCACCGGGTCAGGGAATCCAAGAGACCCAGTACTTC. This sequence encodes CASSAPGQGIQETQYF.

V and J are TRBV11-2 and TRBJ1-4; 7 bases are shared with TRBD1. This CDR3 has 15 residues. The germline CDR1 and CDR2 sequences are SGHAT and FQNNGV. Trimming removed 1 base from V and 7 bases from J; junction bases left unmatched: 6. The CDR3 nucleotides read TGTGCCAGCAGCTTAGGGGACAGAGGGGGTGAAAAACTGTTTTTT. It yields the protein CASSLGDRGGEKLFF.

Note on this clone: Other DNA sequences from this sample encode an identical CDR3 as well. V usage is TRBV19 and J usage is TRBJ2-2, with 8 positions matching TRBD2. CDR3 length equals 14 residues. Germline V gives CDR1 LNHDA, CDR2 SQIVND (reference sequence). V lost 3 bases, J lost 6 bases, and 3 bases stayed unmatched. This chain's CDR3 is CASSIGGGPGELFF. CDR3 bases: TGTGCCAGTAGTATCGGGGGGGGCCCCGGGGAGCTGTTTTTT. Drawing the rest from reference TRBV19 and TRBJ2-2, the complete variable domain is DGGITQSPKYLFRKEGQNVTLSCEQNLNHDAMYWYRQDPGQGLRLIYYSQIVNDFQKGDIAEGYSVSREKKESFPLTVTSAQKNPTAFYLCASSIGGGPGELFFGEGSRLTVL.

V and J are TRBV21-1 and TRBJ1-2; TRBD1, the table's D call, lacks a check against the DNA. TRBV21-1 is annotated as a pseudogene. The CDR3 spans 16 residues. Here the CDR3 reads CASRPDRDHSPYGYTF. Here the CDR3 DNA reads TGTGCCTCCCGCCCGGACAGGGATCATTCCCCTTACGGCTACACCTTC.

To note about this clone: At one of its ends the junction is not consistent with the germline gene, which may arise from a read error. The chain couples TRBV6-1 to TRBJ2-7, with D perhaps matching TRBD1 (6 bases). The CDR3 covers 14 residues. Germline V gives CDR1 MNHNS, CDR2 SASEGT. The CDR3 loop is CASSEAWGHVRSNF. CDR3 coding DNA: TGTGCCAGCAGTGAAGCGTGGGGACATGTTAGGAGTAACTTC.

The V gene is TRBV9, the J gene TRBJ2-3; TRBD2 matches at 7 bases. The germline V gene encodes CDR1 SGDLS and CDR2 YYNGEE. The CDR3 length is 16 residues. J lost 3 bases, V lost 4 bases, and 11 bases had no gene match. CDR3 sequence (DNA): TGTGCCAGCAGCCCCCATGGGGGGGGAGGAACAGATACGCAGTATTTT. It specifies CASSPHGGGGTDTQYF.

This chain links TRBV2 with TRBJ2-7; 8 nucleotides match TRBD1. V trimming: 3 bases; J trimming: 7 bases; junction bases outside the gene matches: 5. The CDR3 has 13 amino acids. Per germline, CDR1 SNHLY and CDR2 FYNNEI. The CDR3 nucleotides are TGTGCCAGCAGTGATAACAGGGGGAAGGAGCAGTACTTC. It is translated as CASSDNRGKEQYF.

The chain is built from TRBV19 and TRBJ2-7; TRBD1 matches 9 bases. The CDR3 covers 15 residues. Unmatched junction bases numbered 7, after V lost 6 bases and J lost 1 base. Germline V gene lookup returns CDR1 LNHDA and CDR2 SQIVND (reference sequence). The CDR3 coding sequence is TGTGCCAGTAGGGGGGTGACAGGGGGTTCCTACGAGCAGTACTTC. It is translated as CASRGVTGGSYEQYF.

This sequence joins TRBV5-6 and TRBJ2-5, with D possibly matching TRBD1 (6 bases). The germline CDR1 and CDR2 sequences are SGHDT and YYEEEE. The CDR3 runs 15 residues. Trimming removed 1 base from V and 4 bases from J, with 14 bases in between. This chain's CDR3 is CASSLLSGDRETQYF. The CDR3 region has the DNA TGTGCCAGCAGCTTGCTCTCAGGGGATCGAGAGACCCAGTACTTC.

The chain is built from TRBV6-5 and TRBJ2-2; the D is unclear. The germline V gene encodes CDR1 MNHEY and CDR2 SVGAGI. Between the trimmed V and J ends, which lost 6 bases and 7 bases, there was a span of 9 bases. This CDR3 has 12 residues. In nucleotides, the CDR3 is TGTGCCAGCAGCCCAGCAGGCGGGGAGCTGTTTTTT. It translates to CASSPAGGELFF.

The table lists this clone with a count of one. The chain links TRBV6-5 to TRBJ1-2; TRBD1 agrees at 11 bases. The CDR3 has 15 amino acids. Germline loops: CDR1 MNHEY, CDR2 SVGAGI. The V and J ends lost 6 bases and 8 bases, in that order; junction bases with no gene match: 11. The CDR3 sequence: CASRTRTGGAGGYTF. Here the CDR3 DNA reads TGTGCCAGCAGGACAAGGACAGGGGGCGCGGGGGGCTACACCTTC.

The chain links TRBV2 to TRBJ1-5; 9 bases align to TRBD1. Germline V gives CDR1 SNHLY, CDR2 FYNNEI. V dropped 5 bases and J dropped 0; count of bases not matched to a gene: 5. The CDR3 spans 16 residues. The chain's CDR3 is CASSLDRGYSNQPQHF. The CDR3, as DNA: TGTGCCAGCAGTCTGGACAGGGGTTATAGCAATCAGCCCCAGCATTTT.

The V gene is TRBV14, the J gene TRBJ1-1, with 9 nucleotides matching TRBD1. The J segment lost 1 base and the V segment lost 4 bases, leaving 4 bases of the junction unmatched. Germline V gene data show CDR1 as SGHDN and CDR2 as FVKESK. CDR3 length: 15 residues. CDR3 DNA: TGTGCCAGCAGCCTTACGACAGGGGGGAACACTGAAGCTTTCTTT. It translates to CASSLTTGGNTEAFF.

The chain couples TRBV6-5 to TRBJ1-3; D possibly corresponds to TRBD1 (6 bases). The CDR3 consists of 14 residues. V lost 5 bases, J lost 2 bases, and 10 bases lay in between. CDR1 and CDR2 (germline): MNHEY, SVGAGI. The CDR3 DNA follows: TGTGCCAGCAGTCTACAGGGAGCTGGAAACACCATATATTTT. Translating it yields CASSLQGAGNTIYF.

This chain links TRBV25-1 with TRBJ2-5, with D unresolved. Germline values: CDR1 MGHDK, CDR2 SYGVNS. The CDR3 extends over 15 amino acids. Trimming removed 1 base from V and 5 bases from J, with 14 bases in between. CDR3 region: CASSEFRSMGETQYF. In nucleotides, the CDR3 is TGTGCCAGCAGTGAATTCAGAAGCATGGGCGAGACCCAGTACTTC. Full variable domain (rest looked up from reference TRBV25-1 and TRBJ2-5): EADIYQTPRYLVIGTGKKITLECSQTMGHDKMYWYQQDPGMELHLIHYSYGVNSTEKGDLSSESTVSRIRTEHFPLTLESARPSHTSQYLCASSEFRSMGETQYFGPGTRLLVL.

The gene calls are TRBV27 and TRBJ1-2; TRBD1 agrees at 11 bases. This CDR3 has 16 residues. CDR1 and CDR2 from the germline V gene are MNHEY and SMNVEV (reference sequence). Losses at the gene ends were 0 bases for V and 5 bases for J; bases not matched to a gene: 5. The CDR3: CASSLSRTGGGYGYTF. The CDR3 DNA follows: TGTGCCAGCAGTTTATCCCGGACAGGGGGCGGTTATGGCTACACCTTC.

The chain combines TRBV28 with TRBJ2-3, with 10 bases identical to TRBD2. This CDR3 is 16 amino acids long. Germline values: CDR1 MDHEN, CDR2 SYDVKM. J lost 2 bases, V lost 2 bases, and 4 bases had no gene match. This CDR3 reads CASSLTGTSVTDTQYF. CDR3 in DNA: TGTGCCAGCAGTTTAACCGGGACTAGCGTCACAGATACGCAGTATTTT.

The chain is built from TRBV18 and TRBJ2-5; 7 bases line up with TRBD1. Per the germline V gene, CDR1 is KGHSH and CDR2 is LQKENI. The CDR3 consists of 14 residues. V was clipped by 4 bases and J by 5 bases; unmatched bases: 7. CDR3 loop: CASSQQGTRETQYF. The CDR3, as DNA: TGTGCCAGCTCACAACAGGGGACACGGGAGACCCAGTACTTC.